Below, one TCR beta chain is given with its context. V shed 3 bases and J 6 bases; nucleotides not matched to a gene: 11. The CDR3 extends over 16 amino acids. The germline V gene encodes CDR1 MDHEN and CDR2 SYDVKM. In the authors' workflow: For nucleated cells, counts were estimated from reference gene primer amplification. The repertoire was sequenced with immunoSEQ multiplex PCR; TCRdb's copy has only in-frame clones and lacks some. The V and J calls and the clone size are those of that table, but D and trimming were determined from the DNA. Of some 350,000 clones listed, around 90% are singletons. The data belong to a study of blood T cell repertoires in COVID-19. Across the study: Specimens from acute and convalescent COVID-19 originated in the United States, Italy and Spain. PBMCs, B-cell-depleted T cells, or T cells were the source of the cDNA or gDNA that made up the material.

The TCR originated in a human donor in a cohort sampled during active COVID-19. The chain joins TRBV28 to TRBJ2-5; 9 nucleotides agree with TRBD1. The sequencing sample was made of peripheral blood. The CDR3 is CASSFVRGQGGQTQYF. DNA of the CDR3: TGTGCCAGCAGTTTCGTCCGGGGACAGGGCGGGCAGACCCAGTACTTC.